The 15 T cell receptor beta chains below come from one sample, sequenced in a study of response to subunit inactivated influenza vaccine. TCRdb used MiXCR to reprocess the RT-PCR reads, holding one entry per CDR3 protein. The sample comprises approximately 170,000 distinct CDR3 sequences, 13% to 15% of which are singletons, and 26% rests with the top ten. Sequencing was performed on CD8+ T cells sorted from PBMCs, taken around 5 days after vaccination. The receptors were gathered from a man aged 50 to 59 who received an inactivated influenza vaccine.

J is TRBJ2-5 and V is TRBV5-6, with D hard to call. This CDR3 is built from 16 residues. Germline loops: CDR1 SGHDT, CDR2 YYEEEE. V was clipped by 0 bases and J by 6 bases, with 18 bases between them. The CDR3 protein is CASSLVGTRPSKTQYF. CDR3 bases: TGTGCCAGCAGCTTGGTGGGAACCCGACCTTCGAAGACCCAGTACTTC.

The V gene is TRBV6-2 or TRBV6-3, the J gene TRBJ2-7, with 9 bases matching TRBD1. There are 15 residues in the CDR3. Germline CDR1 MNHEY, CDR2 SVGEGT. With 6 bases clipped from V and 3 bases from J, the junction kept 9 bases outside the gene matches. DNA for the CDR3: TGTGCCAGCAGAGCACAGGGGGCCACTATCTACGAGCAGTACTTC. This encodes CASRAQGATIYEQYF.

V usage is TRBV6-1 and J usage is TRBJ2-7; tentative D call: TRBD2 (6 bases). Trimming left V 6 bases short and J 3 bases short, with 15 bases between. CDR3 size: 14 residues. Germline CDR1 reads MNHNS; CDR2 reads SASEGT. The CDR3 here is CASSLEGGVYEQYF. DNA for the CDR3: TGTGCCAGCAGCCTCGAGGGAGGAGTCTACGAGCAGTACTTC.

This clonotype was seen many times. The J gene is TRBJ2-1, the V gene TRBV12-3 or TRBV12-4, with D possibly being TRBD1 (5 bases). This CDR3 comprises 12 residues. V lost 7 bases and J lost 4, with 8 bases in between. The CDR3 nucleotides read TGTGCCAGCAACCCAGGGTACAATGAGCAGTTCTTC. Protein: CASNPGYNEQFF.

The J gene is TRBJ2-1, the V gene TRBV28; 12 nucleotides line up with TRBD2. The V gene end was trimmed by 6 bases and the J gene end by 8 bases; junction bases not matched to a gene: 23. This CDR3 comprises 20 residues. CDR1 and CDR2 from the germline V gene are MDHEN and SYDVKM. This chain's CDR3 is CASSLMIASGRGASGDEQFF. CDR3 DNA sequence: TGTGCCAGCAGCCTTATGATTGCTAGCGGGAGGGGAGCTTCGGGGGATGAGCAGTTCTTC. Complete variable domain (other parts from reference TRBV28 and TRBJ2-1): DVKVTQSSRYLVKRTGEKVFLECVQDMDHENMFWYRQDPGLGLRLIYFSYDVKMKEKGDIPEGYSVSREKKERFSLILESASTNQTSMYLCASSLMIASGRGASGDEQFFGPGTRLTVL.

This clonotype was counted between two and nine times. The V and J genes are TRBV7-9 and TRBJ2-1, with 8 bases that match TRBD2. Trimming removed 5 bases from V and 4 bases from J; junction bases left unmatched: 7. Germline lookup yields CDR1 SEHNR and CDR2 FQNEAQ (reference sequence). This CDR3 has 15 residues. The CDR3 nucleotides read TGTGCCAGCAGCCCCACTAGCGGTCCTTACAATGAGCAGTTCTTC. It specifies CASSPTSGPYNEQFF.

This clonotype was seen a few times. This chain joins TRBV20-1 and TRBJ2-5; D ambiguous. Germline V gene sequence: CDR1 DFQATT, CDR2 SNEGSKA (reference sequence). CDR3 size: 13 residues. The DNA of the CDR3 is TGCAGGCCCGATTTTATCTCCGAGAAGACCCAGTACTTC. Its translation: CRPDFISEKTQYF.

The chain has TRBV7-8 and TRBJ2-1; D might be TRBD2 (5 bases). Germline V gene lookup returns CDR1 SGHVS and CDR2 FQNEAQ. The length of the CDR3 is 15 residues. V lost 5 bases to trimming and J lost 1 base, with 12 bases between them. Written as DNA, the CDR3 is TGTGCCAGCAGCCCCGGGGTCACTTCCTACAATGAGCAGTTCTTC. It translates to CASSPGVTSYNEQFF.

This clonotype was recorded a few times. CDR3 nucleotide sequence: TGTGCCAGCAGTTTAGGGACCGGGACCGACCCCTACAATGAGCAGTTCTTC. Protein: CASSLGTGTDPYNEQFF. The chain has TRBV12-3 or TRBV12-4 and TRBJ2-1; either TRBD1 or TRBD2 may supply D (5 bases each). The CDR3 has 17 residues. V was cut by 1 base and J by 2 bases, with 15 bases left in between.

This clonotype was picked up a small number of times. The rearrangement uses TRBV20-1 and TRBJ2-2, with D possibly TRBD1 on 7 matching bases. There are 16 residues in the CDR3. The V end lost 3 bases, the J end lost 6 bases, and 20 bases lay between the germline ends. The germline V gene has CDR1 DFQATT and CDR2 SNEGSKA (reference sequence). The CDR3 bases are TGCAGTGCTAGCCCCCAGCCCCAGGGGGGAGCCGGGGAGCTGTTTTTT. Its translation is CSASPQPQGGAGELFF.

This clonotype has only a few counts. The chain recombines TRBV6-2 or TRBV6-3 with TRBJ2-1; TRBD2 agrees at 11 bases. The CDR3 contains 16 residues. Germline V CDR1 and CDR2: MNHEY, SVGEGT. Unmatched junction bases numbered 4, after V lost 0 bases and J lost 6 bases. This CDR3 is CASSYSRTSGFNEQFF. Written as DNA, the CDR3 is TGTGCCAGCAGTTACTCGAGGACTAGCGGGTTCAATGAGCAGTTCTTC.

In its sample, this clonotype was seen a few times. The chain carries TRBV2 and TRBJ2-1; TRBD2 agrees at 8 bases. The J segment lost 0 bases and the V segment lost 2 bases, leaving 27 bases of the junction unmatched. This CDR3 region has 24 residues. Germline lookup yields CDR1 SNHLY and CDR2 FYNNEI. The CDR3 coding sequence is TGTGCCAGCAGTGAAAACCTCGACGGGAGCCTAGCGGGCCTTACCCAGAGCTCCTACAATGAGCAGTTCTTC. Translating gives CASSENLDGSLAGLTQSSYNEQFF.

This clonotype was detected a few times. The CDR3 here is CSVDGAGPTTEAFF. The CDR3 DNA sequence: TGCAGCGTTGATGGGGCAGGACCAACCACTGAAGCTTTCTTT. The chain has TRBV29-1 and TRBJ1-1, with TRBD1 as a possible D gene (5 bases). Per the germline V gene, CDR1 is SQVTM and CDR2 is ANQGSEA. The CDR3 has 14 amino acids. V was shortened by 3 bases and J by 4 bases, with 15 bases between the two germline ends.

V gene TRBV6-2 or TRBV6-3 combines with J gene TRBJ2-7, with 10 positions matching TRBD2. J lost 1 base, V lost 2 bases, and 5 bases had no gene match. The CDR3 contains 16 residues. Germline V gene lookup returns CDR1 MNHEY and CDR2 SVGEGT. The chain's CDR3 is CASSYTQREGSYEQYF. CDR3 nucleotides: TGTGCCAGCAGTTACACCCAGCGGGAGGGATCCTACGAGCAGTACTTC.

This clonotype was found a few times. The chain carries TRBV12-3 or TRBV12-4 and TRBJ2-2, with TRBD1 as a possible D gene (5 bases). V lost 5 bases, J lost 8 bases, and 9 bases lay in between. The CDR3 covers 12 residues. CDR3 sequence reads: CASSNYRGELFF. CDR3 in DNA: TGTGCCAGCAGTAACTACAGGGGGGAGCTGTTTTTT.